Each of the 27 T cell receptor beta chains below was sequenced from the same sample in a study of blood T cell repertoires in COVID-19. Here immunoSEQ multiplex PCR was the method, and the copy in TCRdb shows in-frame clones only, minus some. The top ten clones hold 15% of a sample with 150,000 to 160,000 clones, 80% to 90% of them seen once. The material sequenced was peripheral blood. These receptors originate from a woman aged 40 to 55 with acute or convalescent COVID-19.

The chain carries TRBV20-1 and TRBJ2-5; D might be TRBD1 (5 bases). Germline V CDR1 and CDR2: DFQATT, SNEGSKA (reference sequence). V was pared by 2 bases and J by 4 bases, with 5 bases between. The CDR3 loop spans 11 amino acids. The CDR3 DNA reads as TGCAGTGCTAGACAGGGAGAGACCCAGTACTTC. Its translation: CSARQGETQYF.

This clone was detected once. The CDR3 DNA sequence: TGTGCCAGTAGTGTCTCAGGGGTAGTGAACACTGAAGCTTTCTTT. It codes for CASSVSGVVNTEAFF. This chain joins TRBV19 and TRBJ1-1; TRBD1 is a possible D gene (6 bases). The CDR3 is 15 residues long. Looked up from germline, CDR1 is LNHDA and CDR2 is SQIVND (reference sequence). The germline V and J ends were trimmed by 5 bases and 0 bases, with 13 bases remaining between them.

This sequence joins TRBV15 and TRBJ1-4, with D unclear. Per the germline V gene, CDR1 is LNHNV and CDR2 is YYDKDF (reference sequence). The V and J ends lost 5 bases and 8 bases respectively, with 9 bases between them. The CDR3 loop spans 12 amino acids. The DNA for the CDR3 is TGTGCCACCAGCCGGGAAACAGAAAAACTGTTTTTT. Encoded protein: CATSRETEKLFF.

The chain has TRBV5-1 and TRBJ2-7, with TRBD1 as a possible D gene (7 bases). The germline V and J ends were trimmed by 0 bases and 4 bases, with 29 bases remaining between them. Germline-derived CDR1 and CDR2 are SGHRS and YFSETQ. The CDR3 has 20 amino acids. The CDR3 bases are TGCGCCAGCAGCTTGGGGGCCAAATATTCAGGGGGGACAAGCTGGTACGAGCAGTACTTC. The encoded protein is CASSLGAKYSGGTSWYEQYF.

The chain joins TRBV6-2 or TRBV6-3 to TRBJ2-3, with D perhaps TRBD1 (6 bases). V was cut by 1 base and J by 4 bases, with 15 bases left in between. The CDR3 covers 16 residues. Germline loops: CDR1 MNHEY, CDR2 SVGEGT. The CDR3 nucleotides are TGTGCCAGCAGTTACTTTCCGACAGGTGCTTCAGATACGCAGTATTTT. Its protein is CASSYFPTGASDTQYF.

CDR3 protein: CASSTTTGYNQPQHF. In DNA form, the CDR3 reads TGTGCCAGCAGCACTACTACAGGGTACAATCAGCCCCAGCATTTT. The genes are TRBV7-2 and TRBJ1-5, with D perhaps TRBD1 (6 bases). V lost 5 bases, J lost 3 bases, and 14 bases lay in between. This CDR3 has 15 residues. Germline CDR1 SGHTA, CDR2 FQGNSA.

This clone has just one count. The chain employs TRBV7-9 and TRBJ1-1; D remains ambiguous. Looked up from germline, CDR1 is SEHNR and CDR2 is FQNEAQ (reference sequence). The V and J ends lost 2 bases and 4 bases respectively, with 8 bases between them. The CDR3 sequence is 13 residues long. The CDR3 loop is CASSLNGVTEAFF. Here the CDR3 DNA reads TGTGCCAGCAGCTTAAACGGGGTCACTGAAGCTTTCTTT.

This clone was recorded only once. The rearrangement uses TRBV9 and TRBJ2-2; D is uncertain. Trimming shortened V by 0 bases and J by 5 bases, and 5 bases separated the two germline ends. Germline loops: CDR1 SGDLS, CDR2 YYNGEE. The CDR3 has 13 amino acids. The CDR3 region has the DNA TGTGCCAGCAGCGTAGAACTGACCGGGGAGCTGTTTTTT. Translating gives CASSVELTGELFF.

This rearrangement joins TRBV15 to TRBJ1-6; 10 positions match TRBD1. V gave up 0 bases and J gave up 10 bases; unmatched junction bases: 9. The CDR3 runs 17 residues. The germline V gene encodes CDR1 LNHNV and CDR2 YYDKDF (reference sequence). The CDR3 sequence is CATSRDGVGTGVSPLHF. CDR3 sequence (DNA): TGTGCCACCAGCAGAGATGGGGTCGGGACAGGGGTATCACCCCTCCACTTT.

This chain uses TRBV20-1 with TRBJ2-4; TRBD1 aligns across 10 bases. With 6 bases clipped from V and 9 bases from J, the junction kept 2 bases outside the gene matches. This CDR3 contains 11 residues. Germline V lookup: CDR1 DFQATT, CDR2 SNEGSKA (reference sequence). The CDR3 DNA reads as TGCAGTGCGAGACAGGGGGCCATTCAGTACTTC. Residues: CSARQGAIQYF.

Of note for this clone: The DNA is left out, because the CDR3 cannot be placed on it with certainty; the CDR3 is given as TCRdb lists it. This chain joins TRBV7-9 and TRBJ2-7; the DNA was not used to check the table's D call, TRBD2. Termini included, the CDR3 measures 14 amino acids. Germline V CDR1 and CDR2: SEHNR, FQNEAQ (reference sequence). CDR3 residues: CASSLVGRGATPHF.

The chain combines TRBV11-3 with TRBJ2-5, with D possibly being TRBD2 (6 bases). V shed 0 bases and J shed 5 bases, with 13 bases lying between them. The germline V gene has CDR1 SGHNT and CDR2 YENEEA. This CDR3 contains 15 residues. The CDR3 loop is CASSLDGRGSETQYF. For the CDR3, the DNA is TGTGCCAGCAGCTTAGACGGGCGGGGATCGGAGACCCAGTACTTC.

The chain has TRBV4-2 and TRBJ2-1, with 7 bases aligning to TRBD1. J was trimmed by 6 bases and V by 0 bases; bases with no gene match: 14. Germline CDR1 is LGHNA and CDR2 is YNFKEQ. The CDR3 runs to 18 residues. Here the CDR3 reads CASSQEGPGQSGRNEQFF. The CDR3 DNA is TGTGCCAGCAGCCAAGAGGGCCCGGGACAGAGTGGCCGCAATGAGCAGTTCTTC.

J is TRBJ2-1 and V is TRBV5-6; D gene unclear. This CDR3 contains 11 residues. V dropped 2 bases and J dropped 9 bases, with 6 bases sitting between them. Germline CDR1 reads SGHDT; CDR2 reads YYEEEE. Written as DNA, the CDR3 is TGTGCCAGCAGCTTCTACGGTGAGCAGTTCTTC. This gives the protein CASSFYGEQFF.

The rearrangement uses TRBV30 and TRBJ2-7; no definite D call. The ends were cut back, 0 bases at V and 3 bases at J, with 6 bases in the middle. Germline V gives CDR1 GTSNPN, CDR2 SVGIG (reference sequence). There are 12 residues in the CDR3. CDR3 sequence reads: CAWSVHSYEQYF. CDR3 nucleotides: TGTGCCTGGAGTGTACACAGCTACGAGCAGTACTTC. Using reference TRBV30 and TRBJ2-7 for the parts outside the CDR3, the full variable domain is SQTIHQWPATLVQPVGSPLSLECTVEGTSNPNLYWYRQAAGRGLQLLFYSVGIGQISSEVPQNLSASRPQDRQFILSSKKLLLSDSGFYLCAWSVHSYEQYFGPGTRLTVT.

The chain carries TRBV5-6 and TRBJ1-2; D is unclear. The CDR3 has 15 residues. Per the germline V gene, CDR1 is SGHDT and CDR2 is YYEEEE. Trimming took off 4 bases at V and 4 bases at J, with 17 bases between the two ends. This CDR3 is CASSRPAGSGYGYTF. The CDR3 DNA reads TGTGCCAGCAGCCGCCCGGCCGGTTCAGGCTATGGCTACACCTTC.

The rearrangement uses TRBV5-1 and TRBJ2-1; 8 nucleotides align to TRBD1. V gave up 1 base and J gave up 4 bases; unmatched junction bases: 1. Germline V gene lookup returns CDR1 SGHRS and CDR2 YFSETQ. This CDR3 is built from 14 residues. In DNA form, the CDR3 reads TGCGCCAGCAGCTTGACAGGGGGTTACAATGAGCAGTTCTTC. Encoded protein: CASSLTGGYNEQFF.

V usage is TRBV24-1 and J usage is TRBJ2-7; D unresolved. V shed 2 bases and J shed 3 bases, with 7 bases lying between them. The CDR3 loop spans 13 amino acids. Germline CDR1 reads KGHDR; CDR2 reads SFDVKD. The CDR3 sequence is CATSDWRNYEQYF. The CDR3, as DNA: TGTGCCACCAGTGATTGGAGAAACTACGAGCAGTACTTC.

V usage is TRBV28 and J usage is TRBJ2-5; 7 nucleotides line up with TRBD2. Germline V gene sequence: CDR1 MDHEN, CDR2 SYDVKM. CDR3 length: 16 amino acids. V lost 3 bases to trimming and J lost 2 bases; unmatched junction nucleotides: 9. CDR3 sequence reads: CASSFLLGGEQETQYF. DNA for the CDR3: TGTGCCAGCAGTTTCCTTCTGGGGGGGGAACAAGAGACCCAGTACTTC.

This chain links TRBV11-2 with TRBJ1-5; D not certain. Per germline, CDR1 SGHAT and CDR2 FQNNGV. This CDR3 comprises 14 residues. Trimming stripped 1 base from V and 7 bases from J, with 11 bases between. For the CDR3, the DNA is TGTGCCAGCAGCTTAGTGACGGGGTGGCAGCCCCAGCATTTT. Protein: CASSLVTGWQPQHF.

CDR3 DNA: TGTGCCAGCAGTTTTGGGCTGCCCTACGAGCAGTACTTC. The encoded protein is CASSFGLPYEQYF. V usage is TRBV28 and J usage is TRBJ2-7; D gene ambiguous. Trimming stripped 3 bases from V and 2 bases from J, with 8 bases between. The CDR3 contains 13 residues. The germline V gene encodes CDR1 MDHEN and CDR2 SYDVKM.

The V gene is TRBV2, the J gene TRBJ2-7; tentative D call: TRBD1 (6 bases). The CDR3 has 14 residues. Trimming left V 5 bases short and J 0 bases short, with 11 bases between. Per the germline V gene, CDR1 is SNHLY and CDR2 is FYNNEI. CDR3 residues: CASSQNRDSYEQYF. In DNA, the CDR3 is TGTGCCAGCAGTCAAAACAGGGACTCCTACGAGCAGTACTTC.

J is TRBJ1-4 and V is TRBV28; possible D gene TRBD1, 6 bases. Per germline, CDR1 MDHEN and CDR2 SYDVKM. The CDR3 sequence is 15 residues long. Trimming pared 6 bases from V and 5 bases from J, leaving 16 bases between. The CDR3 reads CASSRSGTRNEKLFF. The CDR3, as DNA: TGTGCCAGCAGCCGATCCGGGACACGGAATGAAAAACTGTTTTTT.

This clone was seen only once. The V call is TRBV6-5, the J call TRBJ1-6, with 9 bases matching TRBD1. The ends lost 6 bases at V and 9 bases at J; junction bases unmatched: 6. The CDR3 totals 14 residues. Per the germline V gene, CDR1 is MNHEY and CDR2 is SVGAGI. The CDR3 reads CASRRTGEGSPLHF. The DNA of the CDR3 is TGTGCCAGCAGAAGGACAGGGGAAGGTTCACCCCTCCACTTT.

The chain has TRBV6-5 and TRBJ2-1, with TRBD2 identical over 8 bases. This CDR3 spans 14 amino acids. The junction had 7 bases not matched to a gene; V was cut back by 8 bases and J by 4 bases. Germline CDR1 is MNHEY and CDR2 is SVGAGI. The CDR3 is CASQRGGLYNEQFF. CDR3 DNA sequence: TGTGCCAGCCAACGGGGGGGACTTTACAATGAGCAGTTCTTC.

The chain recombines TRBV4-1 with TRBJ2-2; the match to TRBD2 covers 11 bases. Looked up from germline, CDR1 is MGHRA and CDR2 is YSYEKL. V lost 0 bases and J lost 0; bases outside the gene matches: 12. The CDR3 length is 21 residues. CDR3 DNA: TGCGCCAGCAGCCAAGAAAGCGGGACTAGCGGATATCGACCGAACACCGGGGAGCTGTTTTTT. It encodes CASSQESGTSGYRPNTGELFF.

This chain joins TRBV28 and TRBJ2-7; 9 bases are shared with TRBD2. Germline CDR1 and CDR2: MDHEN and SYDVKM. The CDR3 totals 17 residues. Trimming cost V 6 bases and J 1 base; bases outside gene matches: 13. The chain's CDR3 is CASRGRGTSQRSYEQYF. The CDR3 coding sequence is TGTGCCAGCAGGGGCCGGGGGACTAGCCAAAGATCCTACGAGCAGTACTTC.